This T cell receptor beta chain is from a study of blood T cell repertoires in COVID-19. About the research overall: The United States, Italy and Spain provided the acute and convalescent COVID-19 samples. T cells, B-cell-depleted T cells, or PBMCs supplied cDNA or gDNA.

From germline, CDR1 is MNHEY and CDR2 SVGAGI. With 4 bases clipped from V and 0 bases from J, the junction kept 3 bases outside the gene matches. The CDR3 contains 15 residues. Original data processing: The assay estimated nucleated cells by amplifying reference gene primers. Data came from immunoSEQ multiplex PCR; TCRdb stores just in-frame clones and leaves some out. Clone size and V and J calls were adopted from that table, with D and trimming inferred from the DNA. The sample holds about 170,000 clones; approximately 87% are singletons and the top ten take approximately 4%. The V call is TRBV6-5, the J call TRBJ1-5; 7 bases are shared with TRBD1. Sequenced: peripheral blood. This TCR derives from a man between 18 and 29 years old with active or convalescent COVID-19. The CDR3 sequence: CASSWDSNSNQPQHF. In DNA, the CDR3 is TGTGCCAGCAGTTGGGACAGCAATAGCAATCAGCCCCAGCATTTT.